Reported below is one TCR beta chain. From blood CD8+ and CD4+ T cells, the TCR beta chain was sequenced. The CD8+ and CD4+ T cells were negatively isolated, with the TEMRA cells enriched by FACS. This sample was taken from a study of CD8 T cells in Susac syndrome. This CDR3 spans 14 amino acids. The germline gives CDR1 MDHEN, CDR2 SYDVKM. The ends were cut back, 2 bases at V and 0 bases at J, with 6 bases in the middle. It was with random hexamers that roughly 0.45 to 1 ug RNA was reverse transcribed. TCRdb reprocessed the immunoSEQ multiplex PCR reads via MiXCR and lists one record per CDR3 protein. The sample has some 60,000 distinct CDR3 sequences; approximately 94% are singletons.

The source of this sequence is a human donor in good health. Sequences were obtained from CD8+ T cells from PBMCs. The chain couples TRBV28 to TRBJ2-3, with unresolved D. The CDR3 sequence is CASSLVTSTDTQYF. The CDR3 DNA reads TGTGCCAGCAGTTTAGTGACAAGCACAGATACGCAGTATTTT.